This TCR beta chain was profiled in a study of T cell changes during pregnancy in multiple sclerosis. The CDR3 totals 13 residues. CDR1 and CDR2 from the germline V gene are SQVTM and ANQGSEA. Trimming cost V 4 bases and J 7 bases, with 17 bases left between them. Using immunoSEQ multiplex PCR, the repertoire was profiled, and TCRdb retains in-frame clones only, with some absent. This table holds about 75,000 clones, 94% found once. This receptor was obtained from a female donor with multiple sclerosis, enrolled in a pregnancy study. The sample in question was CD4+ T cells from peripheral blood mononuclear cells, obtained after pregnancy. The gene calls are TRBV29-1 and TRBJ2-7; D gene unclear. The CDR3 loop is CSVGAPPVDEQYF. The CDR3 DNA is TGCAGCGTTGGGGCTCCCCCAGTGGATGAGCAGTACTTC.